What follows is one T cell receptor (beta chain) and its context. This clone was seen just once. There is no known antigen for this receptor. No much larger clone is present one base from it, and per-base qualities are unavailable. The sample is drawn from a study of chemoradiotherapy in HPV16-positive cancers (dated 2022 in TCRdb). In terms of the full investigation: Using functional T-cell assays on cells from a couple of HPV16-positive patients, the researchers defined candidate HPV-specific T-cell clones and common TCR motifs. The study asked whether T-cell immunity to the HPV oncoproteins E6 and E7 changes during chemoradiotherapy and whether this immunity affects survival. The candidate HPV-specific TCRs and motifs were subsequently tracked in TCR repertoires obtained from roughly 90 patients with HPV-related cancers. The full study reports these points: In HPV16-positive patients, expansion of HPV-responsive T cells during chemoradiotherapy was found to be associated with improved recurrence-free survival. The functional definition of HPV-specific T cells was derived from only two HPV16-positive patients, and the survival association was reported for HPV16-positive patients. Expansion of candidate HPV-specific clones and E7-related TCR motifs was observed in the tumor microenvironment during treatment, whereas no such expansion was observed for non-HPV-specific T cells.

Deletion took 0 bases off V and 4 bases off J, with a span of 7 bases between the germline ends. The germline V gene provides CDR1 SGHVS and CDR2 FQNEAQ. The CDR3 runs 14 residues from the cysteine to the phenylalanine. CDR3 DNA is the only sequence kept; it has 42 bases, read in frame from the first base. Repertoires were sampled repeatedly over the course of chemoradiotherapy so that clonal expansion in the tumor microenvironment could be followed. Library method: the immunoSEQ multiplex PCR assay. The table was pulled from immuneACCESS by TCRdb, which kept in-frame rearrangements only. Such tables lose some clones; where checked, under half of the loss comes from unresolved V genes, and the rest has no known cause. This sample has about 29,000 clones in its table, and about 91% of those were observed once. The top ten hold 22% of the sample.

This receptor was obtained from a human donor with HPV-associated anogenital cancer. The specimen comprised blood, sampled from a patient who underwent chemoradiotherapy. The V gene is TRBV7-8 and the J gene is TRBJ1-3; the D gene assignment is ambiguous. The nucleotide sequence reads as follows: TGTGCCAGCAGCTTAGCGGGATCGGGAAACACCATATATTTT. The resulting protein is CASSLAGSGNTIYF. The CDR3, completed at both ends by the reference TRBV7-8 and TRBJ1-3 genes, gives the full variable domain GAGVSQSPRYKVAKRGQDVALRCDPISGHVSLFWYQQALGQGPEFLTYFQNEAQLDKSGLPSDRFFAERPEGSVSTLKIQRTQQEDSAVYLCASSLAGSGNTIYFGEGSWLTVV.